Presented here are 15 T cell receptor beta chains from one specimen sequenced in a study of T cell responses to AZD1222 COVID-19 vaccine. Sequencing used immunoSEQ multiplex PCR; TCRdb keeps in-frame clones, though not all of them. The sample yields 85,000 to 100,000 clones, approximately 92% seen once. This specimen consisted of peripheral blood, obtained on day 0 of AZD1222 vaccination. The origin of the receptors is an adult in good health.

V and J are TRBV6-1 and TRBJ1-1; no firm D call. There are 13 residues in the CDR3. Germline V CDR1 and CDR2: MNHNS, SASEGT. Trimming stripped 3 bases from V and 7 bases from J, with 12 bases between. The CDR3 coding sequence is TGTGCCAGCAGTGAGTCGCGCGGATATGAAGCTTTCTTT. This gives the protein CASSESRGYEAFF.

The rearrangement joins TRBV5-1 to TRBJ1-2, with D possibly matching TRBD1 (6 bases). CDR1 SGHRS and CDR2 YFSETQ come from the germline V gene. The CDR3 is 14 residues long. With 4 bases removed from V and 0 bases from J, the gap between germline ends came to 10 bases. The DNA of the CDR3 is TGCGCCAGCAGCCCGCAGGGGTCTAACTATGGCTACACCTTC. It yields the protein CASSPQGSNYGYTF.

The V and J genes are TRBV6-2 or TRBV6-3 and TRBJ1-1; D gene ambiguous. Trimming took 6 bases from V and 3 from J, leaving 8 bases between them. The CDR3 spans 12 residues. Germline lookup yields CDR1 MNHEY and CDR2 SVGEGT. For the CDR3, the DNA is TGTGCCAGCAGCAGGATGTACACTGAAGCTTTCTTT. It translates to CASSRMYTEAFF.

This clone was detected only a few times. The gene calls are TRBV18 and TRBJ2-7; TRBD1 matches at 9 bases. This CDR3 region has 15 residues. Trimming cost V 5 bases and J 1 base; bases outside gene matches: 6. Germline CDR1 and CDR2: KGHSH and LQKENI. This CDR3 is CASSEQGAVSYEQYF. DNA of the CDR3: TGTGCCAGCTCAGAACAGGGGGCGGTGTCCTACGAGCAGTACTTC. Filled out from reference TRBV18 and TRBJ2-7, the complete variable domain reads NAGVMQNPRHLVRRRGQEARLRCSPMKGHSHVYWYRQLPEEGLKFMVYLQKENIIDESGMPKERFSAEFPKEGPSILRIQQVVRGDSAAYFCASSEQGAVSYEQYFGPGTRLTVT.

The chain recombines TRBV21-1 with TRBJ2-1; the D segment call TRBD2 is taken from the table without a DNA check. TRBV21-1 is assigned pseudogene status. The CDR3 contains 18 residues. The CDR3 DNA sequence: TGTGCCAGCAGCCGAGCTCTTTATAGCGGGATCTCCTACAATGAGCAGTTCTTC. Its translation: CASSRALYSGISYNEQFF.

The chain is built from TRBV7-8 and TRBJ1-2; possible D gene TRBD1, 5 bases. The CDR3 is made up of 14 amino acids. The germline V gene has CDR1 SGHVS and CDR2 FQNEAQ. V lost 4 bases and J lost 4, with 13 bases in between. CDR3 in DNA: TGTGCCAGCAGCTCTGTGAGGACAAGCTATGGCTACACCTTC. As protein: CASSSVRTSYGYTF.

The chain combines TRBV27 with TRBJ2-3; TRBD2 aligns across 15 bases. Trimming cost V 3 bases and J 0 bases; bases outside gene matches: 4. Germline CDR1 MNHEY, CDR2 SMNVEV (reference sequence). This CDR3 region has 18 residues. This CDR3 is CASSFGTSGGLSTDTQYF. As DNA, the CDR3 is TGTGCCAGCAGTTTTGGGACTAGCGGGGGGCTGAGCACAGATACGCAGTATTTT.

The chain couples TRBV2 to TRBJ1-5; TRBD1 matches at 7 bases. The CDR3 extends over 15 amino acids. CDR1 SNHLY and CDR2 FYNNEI come from the germline V gene. Germline trimming cut 6 bases from V and 2 bases from J; bases unmatched to any gene: 7. The CDR3 reads CASRSGTVGNQPQHF. The CDR3 DNA reads as TGTGCCAGCAGATCCGGGACAGTAGGCAATCAGCCCCAGCATTTT.

This clone was counted once. The chain employs TRBV18 and TRBJ1-1; a possible D gene is TRBD1 (5 bases). Trimming left V 1 base short and J 3 bases short, with 9 bases between. Looked up from germline, CDR1 is KGHSH and CDR2 is LQKENI. This CDR3 comprises 14 residues. CDR3 DNA: TGTGCCAGCTCACCACAGGCGGGGGACACTGAAGCTTTCTTT. Translated: CASSPQAGDTEAFF.

This clone has just a few counts. This chain joins TRBV6-5 and TRBJ1-1; D is uncertain. CDR3 length: 12 amino acids. The V end was cut by 7 bases, the J end by 8 bases, with 14 bases between. Germline CDR1 reads MNHEY; CDR2 reads SVGAGI. CDR3 nucleotides: TGTGCCAGCATCGGGTCTGCCGCGGAAGCTTTCTTT. This gives the protein CASIGSAAEAFF.

V and J are TRBV20-1 and TRBJ2-1, with a weak D call TRBD2 (6 bases). V shed 3 bases and J shed 7 bases, with 16 bases lying between them. Germline CDR1 DFQATT, CDR2 SNEGSKA (reference sequence). The CDR3 runs 14 residues. CDR3 nucleotide sequence: TGCAGTGCTAGTCTTGGGACTGCAACAAATGAGCAGTTCTTC. Its protein product is CSASLGTATNEQFF.

The CDR3 DNA reads as TGTGCCACCCTATCCTTTCAGGGGAGCTCCTATAATTCACCCCTCCACTTT. It specifies CATLSFQGSSYNSPLHF. The chain recombines TRBV24-1 with TRBJ1-6, with a tentative D call TRBD1 (6 bases). Trimming left V 9 bases short and J 0 bases short, with 17 bases between. The CDR3 is made up of 17 amino acids. The germline V gene has CDR1 KGHDR and CDR2 SFDVKD.

The gene calls are TRBV7-3 and TRBJ1-1; tentative D call: TRBD1 (6 bases). V lost 5 bases and J lost 1, with 14 bases in between. Germline CDR1 reads SGHTA; CDR2 reads FQGTGA. The CDR3 loop spans 15 amino acids. In DNA form, the CDR3 reads TGTGCCAGCAGCGCACAACCGGGACAGAACACTGAAGCTTTCTTT. Translated: CASSAQPGQNTEAFF.

J is TRBJ2-7 and V is TRBV4-1; D not resolved. This CDR3 contains 15 residues. V lost 2 bases, J lost 4 bases, and 15 bases lay in between. Germline V gene data show CDR1 as MGHRA and CDR2 as YSYEKL. CDR3 in DNA: TGCGCCAGCAGCCAAAGCCCGGCTGTCGGGTACGAGCAGTACTTC. It specifies CASSQSPAVGYEQYF.

The CDR3, as DNA: TGCGCCAGCAGCTTACCGACAGGGAACTACGAGCAGTACTTC. Its protein is CASSLPTGNYEQYF. The V gene is TRBV5-1, the J gene TRBJ2-7, with 7 bases matching TRBD1. V shed 2 bases and J 3 bases; nucleotides not matched to a gene: 5. Germline-derived CDR1 and CDR2 are SGHRS and YFSETQ. This CDR3 has 14 amino acids.